One and the same sample provided the 30 T cell receptor beta chains below, sequenced in a study of T cell changes during pregnancy in multiple sclerosis. TCRdb's copy holds only in-frame clones and misses some; the assay was immunoSEQ multiplex PCR. The sample consists of about 57,000 clones, around 93% of them appearing once. The specimen was peripheral blood, collected after pregnancy. The receptors were sampled from a female donor in good health, enrolled as a control in a pregnancy study.

This rearrangement joins TRBV7-6 to TRBJ2-1, with 10 bases matching TRBD2. CDR3 length: 16 residues. Germline V gene data show CDR1 as SGHVS and CDR2 as FNYEAQ. The J segment lost 7 bases and the V segment lost 5 bases, leaving 11 bases of the junction unmatched. CDR3 sequence (DNA): TGTGCCAGCAGCCTAGGGAGCGGGAGGGCCGGGAATGAGCAGTTCTTC. It specifies CASSLGSGRAGNEQFF.

The rearrangement joins TRBV7-6 to TRBJ2-1; no reliable D call. V lost 1 base to trimming and J lost 6 bases, with 4 bases between them. This CDR3 is 12 amino acids long. The germline gives CDR1 SGHVS, CDR2 FNYEAQ. CDR3 in amino acids: CASSLVSNEQFF. The CDR3 DNA sequence: TGTGCCAGCAGCTTAGTTAGCAATGAGCAGTTCTTC.

The chain employs TRBV5-4 and TRBJ2-5; 8 nucleotides align to TRBD2. CDR3 size: 17 residues. Germline lookup yields CDR1 SGHNT and CDR2 YYREEE (reference sequence). J gave up 4 bases and V 3 bases, and 14 bases lay outside the gene matches. CDR3 sequence (DNA): TGTGCCAGCAGCTCCCCGGCGGCCGGGAGGGCCGGAGAGACCCAGTACTTC. Encoded protein: CASSSPAAGRAGETQYF.

The chain employs TRBV6-5 and TRBJ1-3; TRBD1 might be the D (5 bases). This CDR3 has 15 residues. The V end lost 2 bases, the J end lost 4 bases, and 12 bases lay between the germline ends. Germline assignment: CDR1 MNHEY and CDR2 SVGAGI. CDR3 sequence (DNA): TGTGCCAGCAGTTACGAGGCAGGGCAAGGAAACACCATATATTTT. Translation: CASSYEAGQGNTIYF.

This chain links TRBV6-6 with TRBJ1-5, with 7 nucleotides matching TRBD1. Trimming cost V 6 bases and J 16 bases; bases outside gene matches: 12. From germline, CDR1 is MNHNY and CDR2 SVGAGI (reference sequence). This CDR3 is 12 amino acids long. CDR3 sequence (DNA): TGTGCCAGCAGAGGGGAGACAGGGATGGAACATTTT. Protein product: CASRGETGMEHF.

The V and J genes are TRBV5-4 and TRBJ2-7; 9 bases map to TRBD1. The germline gives CDR1 SGHNT, CDR2 YYREEE (reference sequence). The CDR3 runs to 17 residues. V was pared by 0 bases and J by 3 bases, with 10 bases of the junction left unmatched. The CDR3 loop is CASSLAGQGRPLYEQYF. DNA for the CDR3: TGTGCCAGCAGCTTGGCCGGACAGGGGCGCCCCCTCTACGAGCAGTACTTC.

The chain has TRBV6-6 and TRBJ2-3; D possibly corresponds to TRBD1 (6 bases). There are 14 residues in the CDR3. CDR1 and CDR2 (germline): MNHNY, SVGAGI (reference sequence). Trimming pared 6 bases from V and 7 bases from J, leaving 17 bases between. DNA for the CDR3: TGTGCCAGCAGCCTCACCCAGGGGTCGAATACGCAGTATTTT. This translates into CASSLTQGSNTQYF.

V and J are TRBV9 and TRBJ1-2; maybe TRBD1 (5 bases). Germline V gene sequence: CDR1 SGDLS, CDR2 YYNGEE. The CDR3 is made up of 14 amino acids. V was shortened by 2 bases and J by 4 bases, with 12 bases between the two germline ends. The CDR3 loop is CASSVGGLSYGYTF. CDR3 bases: TGTGCCAGCAGCGTCGGGGGTCTTTCCTATGGCTACACCTTC.

About this clone: Other DNA variants within this sample encode the same CDR3. CDR3 protein: CATSRPRTGGDTEAFF. The DNA of the CDR3 is TGTGCCACCAGCAGACCACGGACAGGGGGAGACACTGAAGCTTTCTTT. The V call is TRBV15, the J call TRBJ1-1, with TRBD1 matching over 10 bases. After removal of 2 bases from V and 3 bases from J, the junction contained 6 bases not matched to a gene. There are 16 residues in the CDR3. Per germline, CDR1 LNHNV and CDR2 YYDKDF (reference sequence).

V gene TRBV13 combines with J gene TRBJ2-1, with D possibly being TRBD2 (5 bases). The V gene lost 6 bases and the J gene lost 2 bases, with 14 bases spanning the gap. This CDR3 region has 15 residues. The germline gives CDR1 PRHDT, CDR2 FYEKMQ (reference sequence). CDR3 coding DNA: TGTGCCAGCAGTCCCATTGGCGGGCCCTACAATGAGCAGTTCTTC. Protein product: CASSPIGGPYNEQFF.

The chain recombines TRBV19 with TRBJ1-3, with 7 nucleotides matching TRBD1. The junction had 7 bases not matched to a gene; V was cut back by 5 bases and J by 0 bases. This CDR3 contains 16 residues. Germline V lookup: CDR1 LNHDA, CDR2 SQIVND (reference sequence). The DNA of the CDR3 is TGTGCCAGTAGTCCCCAGGACAGGTTCTCTGGAAACACCATATATTTT. Translating it yields CASSPQDRFSGNTIYF.

The J gene is TRBJ2-1, the V gene TRBV18; 7 nucleotides line up with TRBD1. Germline CDR1 KGHSH, CDR2 LQKENI. Trimming at V came to 2 bases and at J to 5 bases, leaving 3 bases not matched to a gene. CDR3 size: 14 residues. CDR3: CASSPDRVHNEQFF. CDR3 DNA: TGTGCCAGCTCACCAGACAGGGTCCACAATGAGCAGTTCTTC.

This chain uses TRBV5-1 with TRBJ1-1; D perhaps matches TRBD1 (6 bases). CDR1 is SGHRS, CDR2 YFSETQ, per germline. Trimming shortened V by 2 bases and J by 6 bases, and 11 bases separated the two germline ends. The CDR3 has 13 residues. The CDR3 spells CASSLGGSPEAFF. The CDR3 DNA reads as TGCGCCAGCAGCTTAGGGGGAAGCCCTGAAGCTTTCTTT. Full variable domain (rest looked up from reference TRBV5-1 and TRBJ1-1): KAGVTQTPRYLIKTRGQQVTLSCSPISGHRSVSWYQQTPGQGLQFLFEYFSETQRNKGNFPGRFSGRQFSNSRSEMNVSTLELGDSALYLCASSLGGSPEAFFGQGTRLTVV.

The DNA of the CDR3 is TGTGCCAGCAGTAAGGAGGCCACAGATACGCAGTATTTT. This codes for CASSKEATDTQYF. The chain is built from TRBV6-4 and TRBJ2-3; D perhaps matches TRBD2 (5 bases). In germline, CDR1 is MRHNA, CDR2 SNTAGT. V dropped 5 bases and J dropped 2 bases, with 8 bases sitting between them. This CDR3 spans 13 amino acids.

This chain uses TRBV28 with TRBJ2-7; TRBD1 matches at 10 bases. V shed 6 bases and J 13 bases; nucleotides not matched to a gene: 9. Germline CDR1 reads MDHEN; CDR2 reads SYDVKM. This CDR3 is built from 12 residues. The CDR3 sequence is CASSAAGTGEYF. The CDR3 DNA sequence: TGTGCCAGCAGCGCGGCAGGGACAGGGGAATACTTC.

This sequence joins TRBV6-1 and TRBJ1-1; unclear D gene. V lost 3 bases and J 6 bases, leaving 11 bases between the germline ends. Germline V lookup: CDR1 MNHNS, CDR2 SASEGT. The CDR3 has 13 amino acids. CDR3 loop: CASSEVGVSEAFF. The DNA for the CDR3 is TGTGCCAGCAGTGAGGTCGGGGTGTCTGAAGCTTTCTTT.

The chain recombines TRBV18 with TRBJ2-2; D not certain. Germline-derived CDR1 and CDR2 are KGHSH and LQKENI. The CDR3 totals 15 residues. The V and J ends lost 0 bases and 3 bases respectively, with 8 bases between them. The DNA of the CDR3 is TGTGCCAGCTCACCACCCACGGGTCACACCGGGGAGCTGTTTTTT. Translation gives CASSPPTGHTGELFF.

This clone came up once. The chain carries TRBV2 and TRBJ1-1, with D possibly matching TRBD1 (5 bases). There are 13 residues in the CDR3. Germline CDR1 reads SNHLY; CDR2 reads FYNNEI. V gave up 7 bases and J gave up 1 base, with 10 bases separating them. CDR3 residues: CASNTGGNTEAFF. The CDR3 DNA is TGTGCCAGCAACACCGGGGGGAACACTGAAGCTTTCTTT.

The chain recombines TRBV6-5 with TRBJ2-1; D possibly corresponds to TRBD1 (5 bases). CDR3 length: 13 residues. Germline lookup yields CDR1 MNHEY and CDR2 SVGAGI. Trimming cost V 6 bases and J 6 bases, with 12 bases left between them. As DNA, the CDR3 is TGTGCCAGCAGAAGGGGTTATACCAATGAGCAGTTCTTC. Translation gives CASRRGYTNEQFF.

J is TRBJ1-2 and V is TRBV18; D call uncertain. Trimming removed 0 bases from V and 11 bases from J, with 16 bases in between. CDR1 KGHSH and CDR2 LQKENI come from the germline V gene. This CDR3 has 14 amino acids. DNA of the CDR3: TGTGCCAGCTCACCACCGAAGCAATTGGCGGCGTACACCTTC. This sequence encodes CASSPPKQLAAYTF.

V and J are TRBV5-1 and TRBJ1-1; TRBD1 agrees at 7 bases. Germline V CDR1 and CDR2: SGHRS, YFSETQ. The CDR3 contains 14 residues. The junction had 2 bases not matched to a gene; V was cut back by 3 bases and J by 0 bases. CDR3 sequence: CASSSGQLNTEAFF. The CDR3 nucleotides are TGCGCCAGCAGCTCGGGACAGTTGAACACTGAAGCTTTCTTT. Variable domain in full (rest from reference TRBV5-1 and TRBJ1-1): KAGVTQTPRYLIKTRGQQVTLSCSPISGHRSVSWYQQTPGQGLQFLFEYFSETQRNKGNFPGRFSGRQFSNSRSEMNVSTLELGDSALYLCASSSGQLNTEAFFGQGTRLTVV.

V and J are TRBV18 and TRBJ2-1; 8 nucleotides agree with TRBD2. This CDR3 has 14 residues. The V gene end was trimmed by 3 bases and the J gene end by 9 bases; junction bases not matched to a gene: 7. Germline assignment: CDR1 KGHSH and CDR2 LQKENI. The CDR3 DNA reads as TGTGCCAGCTCACCCGACCCTCGGGGGGGTGAGCAGTTCTTC. Translating it yields CASSPDPRGGEQFF. Drawing the rest from reference TRBV18 and TRBJ2-1, the complete variable domain is NAGVMQNPRHLVRRRGQEARLRCSPMKGHSHVYWYRQLPEEGLKFMVYLQKENIIDESGMPKERFSAEFPKEGPSILRIQQVVRGDSAAYFCASSPDPRGGEQFFGPGTRLTVL.

The chain joins TRBV19 to TRBJ1-5, with 9 bases fitting TRBD1. This CDR3 region has 18 residues. With V trimmed by 4 bases and J by 5 bases, 15 bases remained unmatched. Looked up from germline, CDR1 is LNHDA and CDR2 is SQIVND (reference sequence). Here the CDR3 DNA reads TGTGCCAGTAGTAGGGAAATGGGTACAGGGGGCAGTCATCAGCCCCAGCATTTT. Translation gives CASSREMGTGGSHQPQHF.

This clone has only one observation. The chain couples TRBV6-5 to TRBJ1-5; tentative D call: TRBD1 (5 bases). The V gene lost 11 bases and the J gene lost 0 bases, with 11 bases spanning the gap. Germline-derived CDR1 and CDR2 are MNHEY and SVGAGI. The CDR3 contains 13 residues. The chain's CDR3 is CALGGDSNQPQHF. The CDR3, as DNA: TGTGCCTTAGGAGGGGATAGCAATCAGCCCCAGCATTTT.

Points on this clone: Because the CDR3's place on the DNA is in doubt, the DNA is left out and the CDR3 is given as listed by TCRdb. The chain uses TRBV10-2 and TRBJ2-5; the table's D call TRBD1 went unverified against the DNA. Germline V gene sequence: CDR1 WSHSY, CDR2 SAAADI. Ends included, the CDR3 has 22 residues. The CDR3 sequence is CASESSLYFGGPGDVRKETQYF.

This rearrangement joins TRBV10-3 to TRBJ2-3; D may be TRBD1 (6 bases). The CDR3 consists of 13 residues. The germline gives CDR1 ENHRY, CDR2 SYGVKD. V lost 6 bases to trimming and J lost 8 bases, with 15 bases between them. CDR3: CAIRGAAAGTQYF. The DNA of the CDR3 is TGTGCCATCAGGGGGGCGGCCGCGGGTACGCAGTATTTT.

The chain recombines TRBV14 with TRBJ1-2; D unresolved. The germline gives CDR1 SGHDN, CDR2 FVKESK. The CDR3 runs 14 residues. Trimming shortened V by 0 bases and J by 6 bases, and 11 bases separated the two germline ends. DNA for the CDR3: TGTGCCAGCAGCCAAGATCGAGGGCGGAATGGCTACACCTTC. Its protein is CASSQDRGRNGYTF.

The count of this clone is one. The chain has TRBV25-1 and TRBJ2-1, with D tentatively TRBD2 (6 bases). This CDR3 is built from 17 residues. Trimming shortened V by 2 bases and J by 2 bases, and 16 bases separated the two germline ends. The germline gives CDR1 MGHDK, CDR2 SYGVNS. This chain's CDR3 is CASSERGNGGAYNEQFF. The CDR3 nucleotides read TGTGCCAGCAGTGAAAGGGGAAACGGGGGAGCCTACAATGAGCAGTTCTTC. Combining the CDR3 with reference TRBV25-1 and TRBJ2-1 gives the whole variable domain EADIYQTPRYLVIGTGKKITLECSQTMGHDKMYWYQQDPGMELHLIHYSYGVNSTEKGDLSSESTVSRIRTEHFPLTLESARPSHTSQYLCASSERGNGGAYNEQFFGPGTRLTVL.

The chain has TRBV28 and TRBJ2-1; 10 bases map to TRBD2. Germline trimming cut 6 bases from V and 5 bases from J; bases unmatched to any gene: 10. The germline V gene encodes CDR1 MDHEN and CDR2 SYDVKM. This CDR3 spans 16 amino acids. The CDR3: CASRPPSGRFDNEQFF. The CDR3 DNA reads TGTGCCAGCAGACCCCCTAGCGGGAGATTCGACAATGAGCAGTTCTTC.

This chain uses TRBV28 with TRBJ2-5, with TRBD2 identical over 11 bases. Per germline, CDR1 MDHEN and CDR2 SYDVKM. CDR3 length: 16 residues. V trimming: 4 bases; J trimming: 3 bases; junction bases outside the gene matches: 7. CDR3 DNA sequence: TGTGCCAGCAGTTCGATGGGTAGCGGGAGGGAAGAGACCCAGTACTTC. Amino acid sequence: CASSSMGSGREETQYF.